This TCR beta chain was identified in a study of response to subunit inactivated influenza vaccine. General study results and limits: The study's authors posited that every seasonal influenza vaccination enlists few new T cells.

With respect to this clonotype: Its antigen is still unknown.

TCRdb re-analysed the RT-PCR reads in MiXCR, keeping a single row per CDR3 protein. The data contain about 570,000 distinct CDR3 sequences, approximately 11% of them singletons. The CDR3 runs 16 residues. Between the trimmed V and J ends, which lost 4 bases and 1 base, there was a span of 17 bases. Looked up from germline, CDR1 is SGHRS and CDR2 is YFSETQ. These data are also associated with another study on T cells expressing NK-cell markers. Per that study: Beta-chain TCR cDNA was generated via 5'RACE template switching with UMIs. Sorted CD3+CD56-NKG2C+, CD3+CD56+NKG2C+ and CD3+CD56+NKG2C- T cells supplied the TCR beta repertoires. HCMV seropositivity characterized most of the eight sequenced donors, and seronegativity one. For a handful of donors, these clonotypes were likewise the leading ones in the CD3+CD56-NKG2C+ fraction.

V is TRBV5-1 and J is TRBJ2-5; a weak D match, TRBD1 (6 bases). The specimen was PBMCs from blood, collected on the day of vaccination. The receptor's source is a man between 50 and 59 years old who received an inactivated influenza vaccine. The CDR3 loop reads CASSLGQLSPQETQYF. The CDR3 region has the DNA TGCGCCAGCAGCCTTGGACAGCTTTCTCCCCAAGAGACCCAGTACTTC.